The clone carrying this TCR beta chain was observed at least ten times. Its target is not known. These data originate in a study of T cells after yellow fever vaccination. Overall study results and limits: One caveat is that FACS-sorted repertoires could contain abundant clonotypes contaminating from the bulk population. A secondary response was less intense yet reached its peak sooner, at day 5 versus 15. The booster saw the reappearance of most primary-vaccination clones (roughly 96% CD4, less than 90% CD8).

The authors made TCR cDNA by 5'RACE template switching, adding a universal primer site and UMIs. TCRdb re-derived calls from the 5' RACE reads in MiXCR, one entry per CDR3 protein. Among about 140,000 distinct CDR3 sequences listed, 6.5% to 8.5% were seen once. The ends lost 6 bases at V and 2 bases at J; junction bases unmatched: 11. The CDR3 covers 15 residues. From germline, CDR1 is DFQATT and CDR2 SNEGSKA (reference sequence). This rearrangement joins TRBV20-1 to TRBJ2-3; 7 nucleotides match TRBD1. Sequencing used CD4+ T cells sorted from PBMCs, obtained 5 days after the yellow fever booster vaccination. The receptor was derived from a young man who received the YFV17D yellow fever vaccine. The CDR3 here is CSATTGTEHTDTQYF. In nucleotides, the CDR3 is TGCAGTGCGACAACCGGGACAGAACACACAGATACGCAGTATTTT.